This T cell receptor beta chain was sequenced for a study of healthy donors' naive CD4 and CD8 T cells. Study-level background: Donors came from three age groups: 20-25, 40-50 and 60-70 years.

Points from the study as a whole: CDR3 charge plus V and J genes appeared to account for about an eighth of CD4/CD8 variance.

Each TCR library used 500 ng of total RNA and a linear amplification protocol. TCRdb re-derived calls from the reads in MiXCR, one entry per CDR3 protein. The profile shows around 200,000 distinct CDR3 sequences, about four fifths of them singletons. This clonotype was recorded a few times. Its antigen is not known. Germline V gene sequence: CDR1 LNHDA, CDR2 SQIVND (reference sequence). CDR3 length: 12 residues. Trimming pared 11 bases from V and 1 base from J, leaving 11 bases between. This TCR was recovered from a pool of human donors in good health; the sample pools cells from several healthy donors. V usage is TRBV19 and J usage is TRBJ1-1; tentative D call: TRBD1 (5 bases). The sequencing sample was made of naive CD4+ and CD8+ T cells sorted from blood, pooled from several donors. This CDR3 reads CACGQSNTEAFF. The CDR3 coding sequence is TGTGCCTGCGGACAATCGAACACTGAAGCTTTCTTT. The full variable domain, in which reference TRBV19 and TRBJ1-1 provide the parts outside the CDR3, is DGGITQSPKYLFRKEGQNVTLSCEQNLNHDAMYWYRQDPGQGLRLIYYSQIVNDFQKGDIAEGYSVSREKKESFPLTVTSAQKNPTAFYLCACGQSNTEAFFGQGTRLTVV.